This T cell receptor (beta chain) was observed in a study of control samples from healthy donors and cancer patients. Germline V CDR1 and CDR2: SEHNR, FQNEAQ (reference sequence). This CDR3 contains 15 residues. With V trimmed by 5 bases and J by 2 bases, 6 bases remained unmatched. Sequenced by immunoSEQ multiplex PCR; TCRdb stores in-frame clones only, minus some. This sample has 40,000 to 55,000 clones; more than 70% occur once, and the top ten carry roughly a tenth. Sequencing input: PBMCs. This receptor was identified in a woman aged 55-70 years with lung cancer. The chain couples TRBV7-9 to TRBJ1-5; 7 bases map to TRBD1. CDR3 sequence reads: CASSEDRWGNQPQHF. The DNA for the CDR3 is TGTGCCAGCAGCGAGGACAGGTGGGGCAATCAGCCCCAGCATTTT.